The subject of this entry is one T cell receptor (beta chain). No antigen is known for it. Libraries were prepared by immunoSEQ multiplex PCR; TCRdb keeps only in-frame clonotypes and omits some of them. There are some 110,000 clones in the sample; 85% to 90% occur only once, and approximately 3.3% lies in the top ten. In germline, CDR1 is LNHDA, CDR2 SQIVND (reference sequence). This CDR3 has 13 residues. After removal of 3 bases from V and 4 bases from J, the junction contained 0 bases not matched to a gene. This sample stems from a study of T cell responses to AZD1222 COVID-19 vaccine. Overall study context: The analysis combined second doses at about 4 or about 12 weeks. Study-wide results and limits: Donors were chiefly white British, with a greater number of females, and clonal diversity was perhaps underestimated. When two AZD1222 doses had been given, Spike-specific TCR breadth and depth rose.

The TCR comes from an adult in good health. The specimen was peripheral blood, collected on day 0 of AZD1222 vaccination. This chain links TRBV19 with TRBJ1-5; 7 bases agree with TRBD1. This CDR3 reads CASSMTGNQPQHF. The CDR3, as DNA: TGTGCCAGTAGTATGACAGGGAATCAGCCCCAGCATTTT.